The text below deals with one T cell receptor (beta chain). This clone has more than one count but fewer than ten. Its antigen specificity is not known. The input lacks base qualities; no much larger clone sits a single base away. These data originate in a study of beta chain features in type 1 diabetes (dated by TCRdb to 2017 to 2018). Context from the whole study: Patients and healthy donors did not differ in mean age, gender distribution, total cell number or subset yield. A total of about 100,000,000 sorted cells were examined across all samples, and RNA yield correlated strongly with the number of cells per subset. In the study, TCRB repertoires of sorted circulating CD4+ T cell subsets from recently diagnosed type 1 diabetes patients were compared with those of matched healthy donors. Regulatory and stem cell-like memory subsets were obtained from only 8 patients and about 8 healthy donors, while naive and central memory subsets were obtained from all 30 or so donors. General study outcomes and caveats: At VDJ recombination sites, type 1 diabetes patients had fewer insertions and more deleted nucleotides, which implies abnormalities in thymic rearrangement. Because cDNA was sequenced instead of genomic DNA, highly expressing activated cells could be over-represented, though the groups showed no difference in activation or CD3 levels. A moderate but significant shortening of TCRB CDR3 length was observed in type 1 diabetes patients in all four CD4+ subsets. The naive, central memory and regulatory TCRB repertoires appeared to resemble one another more closely among patients than among healthy donors. Because the HLA sub-analyses included only small numbers of individuals, any influence of HLA type on TCRB rearrangement was left unresolved. PCR might favor shorter templates, but patient and control samples were amplified and corrected together, so any skew would affect both groups equally.

A single peripheral blood draw of about 120 mL on average was collected from each donor into heparinised tubes. A BD FACSAria II and a panel including CD45RO, CCR7, CD25, CD127, CD95 and CD27 were used to sort naive, central memory, regulatory and stem cell-like memory CD4+ T cells. All sorted populations exceeded 98% purity. PBMCs were separated immediately by Lymphoprep density gradient centrifugation and were stained directly, without being cultured. So that batch effects would be minimized, each experiment stained and sorted samples in pairs, pairing one healthy donor with one patient. All of the isolated RNA was reverse transcribed with the High Capacity cDNA Reverse Transcription Kit, so expressed TCRB transcripts were sequenced. Deep immunoSEQ sequencing was performed on naive, central memory and regulatory T cell samples, with an average of approximately 4 million total reads per sample. After sorted cells were lysed in RLT buffer, RNA was extracted with DNase-treated RNeasy Micro or Mini kits, with the choice depending on cell number. To prevent cross-contamination, each cell subset was processed individually, whereas patient and healthy donor samples were processed jointly. The immunoSEQ multiplex PCR was used to amplify TCRB sequences from cDNA, generating 87-bp fragments that spanned the CDR3 region. The amplicons were sequenced using the Illumina HiSeq platform. Per the authors' processing: PCR bias was corrected computationally using synthetic template baselines, and reads within Hamming distance 2 were collapsed, with unmergeable singletons discarded. Reads were aligned against IMGT so that V, D and J genes, CDR3 length and insertions or deletions at six rearrangement sites could be assigned. Within each subset, clonotype counts were normalized to sorted cell number, and only after that were true diversity and Gini coefficients computed with the tcR R package. The overlap coefficient, calculated on TCRB nucleotide sequences, was used to quantify repertoire sharing. Out-of-frame TCRB sequences from naive cells were analyzed to stand in for the pre-selection repertoire. TCRdb stores this immuneACCESS table with in-frame sequences only. Part of the clones is absent; in the studies checked, under half of the shortfall reflects unresolved V genes, and no reason is known for the rest. D and trimming were read from the DNA, whereas the V and J calls and clone size are those reported in that table. The sample table contains hundreds of thousands of clones; only one count was recorded for about an eighth of them. Of the sample, around 0.04% is held by the ten largest clones.

The CDR3 measures 14 amino acids from cysteine to phenylalanine. Just the 42-base CDR3 DNA is kept, in frame starting at base 1. The germline V gene specifies SNHLY as CDR1 and FYNNEI as CDR2. V is trimmed back by 3 bases and J by 7 bases, and the junction contains 8 bases that no gene match accounts for. Sequenced sample: naive CD4+ T cells from blood. The sample's cell subset or site label, in plain terms: true naive CD4+ T cells. The TCR originated in a young man with type 1 diabetes. The sequence links TRBV2 to TRBJ2-5; a stretch of 7 junction bases matches TRBD2. The CDR3 sequence is CASSDGTGGGTQYF. The DNA reads as follows: TGTGCCAGCAGTGATGGGACGGGAGGCGGGACCCAGTACTTC.